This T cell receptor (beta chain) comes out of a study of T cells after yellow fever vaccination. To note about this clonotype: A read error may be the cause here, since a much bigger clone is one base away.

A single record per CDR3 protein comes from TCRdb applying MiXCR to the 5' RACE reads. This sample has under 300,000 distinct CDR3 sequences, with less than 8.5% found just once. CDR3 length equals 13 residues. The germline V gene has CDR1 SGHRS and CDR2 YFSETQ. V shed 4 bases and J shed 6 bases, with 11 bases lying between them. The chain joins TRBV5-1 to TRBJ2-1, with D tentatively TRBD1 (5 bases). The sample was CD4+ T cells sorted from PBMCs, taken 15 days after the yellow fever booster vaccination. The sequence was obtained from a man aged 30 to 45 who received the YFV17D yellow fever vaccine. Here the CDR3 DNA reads TGCGCCAGCAGCGCGGACAACTTCAATGAGCAGTTCTTC. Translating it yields CASSADNFNEQFF.